This is a list of T cell receptor beta chains from one sample in a study of technical replicates of blood from several donors. The repertoire was sequenced with immunoSEQ multiplex PCR; TCRdb's copy has only in-frame clones and lacks some. Counted here are approximately 73,000 clones, roughly 96% occurring once; the ten biggest clones make up roughly 0.35%. The sequenced sample consisted of T cells isolated from PBMCs. The receptors were gathered from a human donor in good health. The CDR3 runs from the conserved cysteine through the conserved F or W. Each record gives: CDR3 protein, CDR3 DNA, clone size, J gene, D gene, V gene. D genes are given only for firm matches. Not every row has a clone size; where given, it reads once, few, many or a size class.

CDR3aa: CASYSGFYEQYF
CDR3nt: TGTGCCAGCTACAGCGGGTTCTACGAGCAGTACTTC
abundance: .
j_gene: TRBJ2-7
d_gene: .
v_gene: TRBV2

CDR3aa: CAIHRGNYNEQFF
CDR3nt: TGTGCCATCCACAGGGGGAACTACAATGAGCAGTTCTTC
abundance: .
j_gene: TRBJ2-1
d_gene: TRBD1
v_gene: TRBV28

CDR3aa: CASGLGQLQYF
CDR3nt: TGTGCTAGTGGTTTGGGACAGCTGCAGTACTTC
abundance: .
j_gene: TRBJ2-7
d_gene: .
v_gene: TRBV12-5

CDR3aa: CASSLISITGELFF
CDR3nt: TGTGCCAGCAGCTTAATCAGTATAACCGGGGAGCTGTTTTTT
abundance: .
j_gene: TRBJ2-2
d_gene: .
v_gene: TRBV7-9

CDR3aa: CASSLYRNTEAFF
CDR3nt: TGCGCCAGCAGCTTGTATAGGAACACTGAAGCTTTCTTT
abundance: .
j_gene: TRBJ1-1
d_gene: .
v_gene: TRBV5-1

CDR3aa: CASSKGRGPEGSTEAFF
CDR3nt: TGTGCCAGCAGCAAAGGACGGGGCCCGGAGGGCAGCACTGAAGCTTTCTTT
abundance: .
j_gene: TRBJ1-1
d_gene: .
v_gene: TRBV21-1

CDR3aa: CASSLTSFPGEQFF
CDR3nt: TGTGCCAGCAGCCTGACTAGTTTCCCCGGTGAGCAGTTCTTC
abundance: .
j_gene: TRBJ2-1
d_gene: .
v_gene: TRBV7-2

CDR3aa: CASSYLRDTEAFF
CDR3nt: TGTGCCAGCAGTTACCTGAGGGACACTGAAGCTTTCTTT
abundance: .
j_gene: TRBJ1-1
d_gene: .
v_gene: TRBV6-5

CDR3aa: CASSQDRRYNTGELFF
CDR3nt: TGCGCCAGCAGCCAAGATCGGAGATATAACACCGGGGAGCTGTTTTTT
abundance: .
j_gene: TRBJ2-2
d_gene: .
v_gene: TRBV4-1

CDR3aa: CASSLDRNGIAFF
CDR3nt: TGTGCCAGCAGTCTAGACAGGAACGGGATAGCTTTCTTT
abundance: once
j_gene: TRBJ1-1
d_gene: .
v_gene: TRBV27

CDR3aa: CASSFKIGELFF
CDR3nt: TGTGCCAGCAGTTTTAAAATCGGGGAGCTGTTTTTT
abundance: once
j_gene: TRBJ2-2
d_gene: .
v_gene: TRBV6-6

CDR3aa: CATSREIHSNTEAFF
CDR3nt: TGTGCCACCAGCAGAGAAATCCACTCGAACACTGAAGCTTTCTTT
abundance: .
j_gene: TRBJ1-1
d_gene: .
v_gene: TRBV15

CDR3aa: CASSLIRGEVNYGYTF
CDR3nt: TGTGCCAGCAGCTTAATTCGGGGGGAGGTCAACTATGGCTACACCTTC
abundance: .
j_gene: TRBJ1-2
d_gene: .
v_gene: TRBV7-3

CDR3aa: CASSYSGMDNIQYF
CDR3nt: TGTGCCAGCAGTTACAGCGGGATGGATAACATTCAGTACTTC
abundance: .
j_gene: TRBJ2-4
d_gene: TRBD2
v_gene: TRBV6-6

CDR3aa: CASKERSYNGYTF
CDR3nt: TGTGCCAGCAAAGAGAGGAGTTACAATGGCTACACCTTC
abundance: .
j_gene: TRBJ1-2
d_gene: .
v_gene: TRBV2

CDR3aa: CASSSDYYEQYF
CDR3nt: TGTGCCAGCAGTTCGGACTATTACGAGCAGTACTTC
abundance: .
j_gene: TRBJ2-7
d_gene: .
v_gene: TRBV27

CDR3aa: CASSVEDSPTDTQYF
CDR3nt: TGTGCCAGCAGCGTAGAGGACTCCCCCACAGATACGCAGTATTTT
abundance: .
j_gene: TRBJ2-3
d_gene: .
v_gene: TRBV9

CDR3aa: CASVSSAGAYNEQFF
CDR3nt: TGTGCTAGTGTTTCCTCCGCGGGGGCCTACAATGAGCAGTTCTTC
abundance: .
j_gene: TRBJ2-1
d_gene: TRBD2
v_gene: TRBV12-5

CDR3aa: CASSLSTGGDYEQYF
CDR3nt: TGTGCCAGCAGCTTATCGACTGGAGGGGACTACGAGCAGTACTTC
abundance: .
j_gene: TRBJ2-7
d_gene: .
v_gene: TRBV9

CDR3aa: CASSFIGETQYF
CDR3nt: TGTGCCAGCAGCTTCATTGGCGAGACCCAGTACTTC
abundance: .
j_gene: TRBJ2-5
d_gene: .
v_gene: TRBV7-2

CDR3aa: CASTIHGYEQYF
CDR3nt: TGTGCCAGCACCATCCACGGCTACGAGCAGTACTTC
abundance: .
j_gene: TRBJ2-7
d_gene: .
v_gene: TRBV7-2

CDR3aa: CASSIEAGKEGYGYTF
CDR3nt: TGTGCCAGTAGTATAGAGGCAGGGAAGGAGGGCTATGGCTACACCTTC
abundance: .
j_gene: TRBJ1-2
d_gene: .
v_gene: TRBV19

CDR3aa: CSVTGVGEQFF
CDR3nt: TGCAGCGTGACAGGGGTTGGTGAGCAGTTCTTC
abundance: .
j_gene: TRBJ2-1
d_gene: TRBD1
v_gene: TRBV29-1

CDR3aa: CASSQAGPAGDEQFF
CDR3nt: TGTGCCAGCAGCCAAGCGGGGCCAGCGGGAGACGAGCAGTTCTTC
abundance: .
j_gene: TRBJ2-1
d_gene: TRBD2
v_gene: TRBV7-3

CDR3aa: CASSIIDSRTEAFF
CDR3nt: TGTGCCAGTAGTATAATAGACAGTAGAACTGAAGCTTTCTTT
abundance: .
j_gene: TRBJ1-1
d_gene: .
v_gene: TRBV19

CDR3aa: CASSLDLADSYEQYF
CDR3nt: TGTGCCAGCAGCTTAGACCTAGCGGACTCCTACGAGCAGTACTTC
abundance: once
j_gene: TRBJ2-7
d_gene: TRBD2
v_gene: TRBV11-3

CDR3aa: CASSRGHSNTGELFF
CDR3nt: TGTGCCAGCAGCAGGGGACACTCGAACACCGGGGAGCTGTTTTTT
abundance: .
j_gene: TRBJ2-2
d_gene: .
v_gene: TRBV6-5

CDR3aa: CASSQGQGIGELFF
CDR3nt: TGCGCCAGCAGCCAAGGACAGGGGATAGGGGAGCTGTTTTTT
abundance: .
j_gene: TRBJ2-2
d_gene: TRBD1
v_gene: TRBV5-1

CDR3aa: CASSQYGTTLYEQYF
CDR3nt: TGCGCCAGCAGCCAATATGGGACAACCCTCTACGAGCAGTACTTC
abundance: once
j_gene: TRBJ2-7
d_gene: .
v_gene: TRBV5-1

CDR3aa: CASPLGQGNLNTEAFF
CDR3nt: TGTGCCAGCCCCCTAGGGCAGGGAAACTTGAACACTGAAGCTTTCTTT
abundance: .
j_gene: TRBJ1-1
d_gene: .
v_gene: TRBV2

CDR3aa: CASSILGRSEGQYF
CDR3nt: TGTGCCAGTAGTATTCTTGGCAGGTCAGAGGGGCAGTATTTT
abundance: .
j_gene: TRBJ2-3
d_gene: .
v_gene: TRBV19

CDR3aa: CASSSGTSVQETQYF
CDR3nt: TGTGCCAGCAGCTCTGGGACTAGCGTTCAAGAGACCCAGTACTTC
abundance: .
j_gene: TRBJ2-5
d_gene: TRBD2
v_gene: TRBV5-4

CDR3aa: CASISGRTTDTQYF
CDR3nt: TGTGCCAGTATAAGCGGGAGGACCACAGATACGCAGTATTTT
abundance: .
j_gene: TRBJ2-3
d_gene: TRBD2
v_gene: TRBV19